The sequence of this T cell receptor (beta chain) was determined in a study of blood T cell repertoires in COVID-19 (dated by TCRdb to between 2020 and 2021). Background on the whole study: Samples from collaborators originated in the United States, Italy and Spain and spanned both the acute and convalescent phases of COVID-19. Subjects who had been exposed to COVID-19, were actively infected with it, or had recovered from it provided the deeply sampled blood TCRbeta repertoires that made up the dataset. Samples came from the ongoing ImmuneRACE study (first 160 participants) plus 1,254 subjects from 6 global collaborators. The material from the prospective study consisted of cDNA or gDNA derived from T cells, B-cell-depleted T cells, or PBMCs. Nearly every sample came with metadata listing a de-identified subject ID, COVID-19 status, age in years and sex. The repertoires were released in a freely available public database meant as a resource for research on the immune response to SARS-CoV-2. Where available, HLA class I and class II types were obtained from metadata supplied by the sample provider rather than from assay-based typing. Paper-wide results and their limitations: Clinical and demographic metadata were provided uncurated, with the amount varying by source and participant.

TCRbeta CDR3 regions were amplified from genomic DNA using the immunoSEQ Assay, a bias-controlled multiplex PCR. The authors' pipeline ran thus. The number of nucleated cells in each sample was estimated by amplification of reference gene primers within the assay. To quantify the absolute abundance of each unique TCRbeta CDR3 rearrangement, sequence reads were collapsed and filtered. For each sample, productive Simpson clonality was calculated as the square root of Simpson's diversity index across productive rearrangements. Not all clones reach the TCRdb copy of this immuneACCESS table, which keeps in-frame sequences only. Checked studies attribute under half of the gap to unresolved V genes and leave the rest unexplained. D and trimming come from the DNA, and the V and J calls and clone size come from that table. This sample lists roughly 210,000 clones; 88% were detected once. The ten most abundant clones make up over 1.5% of the sample.

The germline V gene encodes CDR1 SGHRS and CDR2 YFSETQ. V is cut by 1 base and J by 5 bases, and the space between the germline ends is 12 bases. The CDR3 runs 14 amino acids, cysteine and phenylalanine included. Only the CDR3 region is kept as DNA, spanning 42 bases read in frame from base 1. Whole blood was collected in K2EDTA tubes by collaborating institutions according to the institutions' own protocols. Collaborator samples were shipped for TCRbeta analysis as frozen whole blood, isolated PBMCs, or DNA extracted from either sample type. Of note for this clone: Its binding antigen is unknown. No much larger clone exists at a distance of one base, and base qualities are not known.

The V and J segments used are TRBV5-1 and TRBJ2-5; the D gene is not confidently resolved. This sequence originates from a man aged 65-85 years with acute or convalescent COVID-19. Sequencing was performed on peripheral blood. The encoded CDR3 is CASSLSTVEETQYF. The DNA is as follows: TGCGCCAGCAGCTTGTCGACGGTGGAGGAGACCCAGTACTTC.